This T cell receptor beta chain was recorded in a study of T cell responses to AZD1222 COVID-19 vaccine. Study findings and constraints: Repertoires were sampled only after the peak T cell response. Donors skewed white British and female; clonal diversity was possibly underestimated.

Measured with immunoSEQ multiplex PCR; TCRdb has only the in-frame clones, and not every one. The profile covers 120,000 to 150,000 clones, with approximately 88% appearing a single time and around 2% taken by the ten largest. Only one count was recorded for this clone. Its antigen is not known. The germline V gene encodes CDR1 MNHEY and CDR2 SMNVEV (reference sequence). CDR3 length equals 15 residues. Trimming took 2 bases from V and 0 from J; bases not matched to a gene: 3. The sample here was peripheral blood, taken on day 0 of AZD1222 vaccination. The TCR comes from an adult in good health. This chain links TRBV27 with TRBJ2-7; 8 bases align to TRBD2. DNA of the CDR3: TGTGCCAGCAGTTTAAGCGGGGGCAACTCCTACGAGCAGTACTTC. Protein: CASSLSGGNSYEQYF.